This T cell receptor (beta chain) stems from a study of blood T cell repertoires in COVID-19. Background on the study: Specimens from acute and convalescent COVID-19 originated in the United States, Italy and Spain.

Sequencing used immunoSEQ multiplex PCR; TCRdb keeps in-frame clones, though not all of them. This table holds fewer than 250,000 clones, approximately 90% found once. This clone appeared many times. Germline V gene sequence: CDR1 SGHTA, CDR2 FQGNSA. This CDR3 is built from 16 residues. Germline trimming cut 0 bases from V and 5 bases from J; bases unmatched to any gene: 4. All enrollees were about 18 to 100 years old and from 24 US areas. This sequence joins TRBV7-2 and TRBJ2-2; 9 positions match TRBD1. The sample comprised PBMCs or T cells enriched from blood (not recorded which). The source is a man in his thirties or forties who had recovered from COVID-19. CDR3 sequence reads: CASSLAPGQGTGELFF. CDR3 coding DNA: TGTGCCAGCAGCTTAGCCCCGGGACAGGGAACCGGGGAGCTGTTTTTT.